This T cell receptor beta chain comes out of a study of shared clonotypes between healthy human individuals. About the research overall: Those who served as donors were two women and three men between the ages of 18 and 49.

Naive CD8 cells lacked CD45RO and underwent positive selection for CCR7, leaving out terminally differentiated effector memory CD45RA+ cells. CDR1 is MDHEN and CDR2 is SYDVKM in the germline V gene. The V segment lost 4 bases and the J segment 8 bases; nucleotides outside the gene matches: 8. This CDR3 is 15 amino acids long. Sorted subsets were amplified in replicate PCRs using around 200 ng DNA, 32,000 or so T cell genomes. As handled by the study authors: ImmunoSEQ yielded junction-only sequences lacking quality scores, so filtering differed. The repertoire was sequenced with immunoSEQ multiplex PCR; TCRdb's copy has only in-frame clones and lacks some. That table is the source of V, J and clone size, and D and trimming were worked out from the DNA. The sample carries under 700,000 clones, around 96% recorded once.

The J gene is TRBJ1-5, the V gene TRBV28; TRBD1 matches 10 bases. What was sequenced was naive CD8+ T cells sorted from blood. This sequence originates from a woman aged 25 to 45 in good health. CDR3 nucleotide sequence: TGTGCCAGCAGTTCTCAGACAGGGGGCCTTGAGCCCCAGCATTTT. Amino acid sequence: CASSSQTGGLEPQHF. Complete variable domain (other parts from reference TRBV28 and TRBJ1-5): DVKVTQSSRYLVKRTGEKVFLECVQDMDHENMFWYRQDPGLGLRLIYFSYDVKMKEKGDIPEGYSVSREKKERFSLILESASTNQTSMYLCASSSQTGGLEPQHFGDGTRLSIL.